The 21 T cell receptor beta chains below were found in one sample sequenced in a study of blood T cell repertoires in COVID-19. Measured with immunoSEQ multiplex PCR; TCRdb has only the in-frame clones, and not every one. The repertoire has about 130,000 clones, over 80% of them found once; the top ten carry 15% to 20%. Sequenced input: PBMCs or T cells enriched from blood (not recorded which). These receptor sequences come from a man under 40 who had recovered from COVID-19.

To note about this clone: The sample carries other DNA sequences with the same CDR3. The chain is built from TRBV11-3 and TRBJ2-5; maybe TRBD2 (6 bases). Germline V gene lookup returns CDR1 SGHNT and CDR2 YENEEA. V lost 0 bases, J lost 5 bases, and 7 bases lay in between. This CDR3 has 13 residues. CDR3 in amino acids: CASSLDGGETQYF. In DNA form, the CDR3 reads TGTGCCAGCAGCTTAGACGGAGGGGAGACCCAGTACTTC.

In this sample, this clone turned up a few times. This chain links TRBV5-1 with TRBJ2-1, with 12 bases matching TRBD2. Trimming cost V 0 bases and J 9 bases; bases outside gene matches: 7. The CDR3 has 16 amino acids. Germline CDR1 SGHRS, CDR2 YFSETQ. The CDR3 sequence: CASSLATGLAGREQFF. The CDR3 bases are TGCGCCAGCAGCTTGGCCACTGGACTAGCGGGACGTGAGCAGTTCTTC.

The chain is built from TRBV5-1 and TRBJ1-1; 9 bases are a match to TRBD1. The CDR3 covers 17 residues. V was pared by 3 bases and J by 0 bases, with 9 bases of the junction left unmatched. The germline V gene has CDR1 SGHRS and CDR2 YFSETQ. The CDR3 bases are TGCGCCAGCAGCTCCCGGGACAGGGCGGTAGTGAACACTGAAGCTTTCTTT. Translation gives CASSSRDRAVVNTEAFF.

The genes are TRBV5-6 and TRBJ1-1; 12 bases agree with TRBD1. The germline CDR1 and CDR2 sequences are SGHDT and YYEEEE. This CDR3 comprises 16 residues. V lost 4 bases to trimming and J lost 3 bases; unmatched junction nucleotides: 7. DNA of the CDR3: TGTGCCAGCAGCCCCTTGGGACAGGGGGCTCACACTGAAGCTTTCTTT. This gives the protein CASSPLGQGAHTEAFF.

Comment on this clone: The sample has other DNA sequences that encode this CDR3 too. The J gene is TRBJ1-5, the V gene TRBV5-4; D is possibly TRBD1 (5 bases). This CDR3 region has 13 residues. V was trimmed by 0 bases and J by 4 bases, leaving 5 bases between them. CDR1 and CDR2 from the germline V gene are SGHNT and YYREEE (reference sequence). CDR3 coding DNA: TGTGCCAGCAGCTTGGGACAGAATCAGCCCCAGCATTTT. This codes for CASSLGQNQPQHF.

J is TRBJ2-6 and V is TRBV2; 7 nucleotides match TRBD1. The CDR3 covers 14 residues. Germline V CDR1 and CDR2: SNHLY, FYNNEI. Trimming cost V 6 bases and J 1 base; bases outside gene matches: 0. CDR3 DNA sequence: TGTGCCAGCAGGGACAGGTCTGGGGCCAACGTCCTGACTTTC. It yields the protein CASRDRSGANVLTF.

This chain's CDR3 is CASSLSGGAGGANVLTF. In DNA form, the CDR3 reads TGTGCCAGCAGTTTAAGCGGGGGGGCTGGCGGGGCCAACGTCCTGACTTTC. The chain is built from TRBV28 and TRBJ2-6; 10 bases are shared with TRBD2. In germline, CDR1 is MDHEN, CDR2 SYDVKM. The ends lost 2 bases at V and 4 bases at J; junction bases unmatched: 5. The CDR3 is 17 amino acids.

The chain carries TRBV27 and TRBJ1-2, with a tentative D call TRBD1 (5 bases). Germline V CDR1 and CDR2: MNHEY, SMNVEV (reference sequence). The CDR3 is made up of 16 amino acids. V was cut by 8 bases and J by 4 bases, with 23 bases left in between. The CDR3 DNA reads TGTGCCAGCTCACCTGGGGCAGGAGGGCCCGCCTATGGCTACACCTTC. Translated: CASSPGAGGPAYGYTF.

This clone was seen a single time. The chain has TRBV11-2 and TRBJ2-1; perhaps TRBD1 as D (5 bases). V was cut by 5 bases and J by 6 bases, with 20 bases left in between. The CDR3 totals 16 residues. Germline V gives CDR1 SGHAT, CDR2 FQNNGV. The CDR3 DNA sequence: TGTGCCAGCAGCCATACGCTAGGGGTAAAGGCCAATGAGCAGTTCTTC. Protein sequence: CASSHTLGVKANEQFF.

CDR3 residues: CASSLRDLYEQYF. The CDR3 DNA sequence: TGTGCCAGCAGTTTGCGGGACCTCTACGAGCAGTACTTC. The chain couples TRBV12-3 or TRBV12-4 to TRBJ2-7; possible D gene TRBD2, 6 bases. V lost 3 bases, J lost 3 bases, and 9 bases lay in between. This CDR3 comprises 13 residues.

This chain joins TRBV3-1 (or the pseudogene TRBV3-2) and TRBJ1-2; D is undetermined. The V gene lost 1 base and the J gene lost 4 bases, with 10 bases spanning the gap. The length of the CDR3 is 14 residues. Germline V CDR1 and CDR2: LGHDT, YNNKEL (reference sequence). CDR3 in DNA: TGTGCCAGCAGCCAAGGAGGCACCATCTATGGCTACACCTTC. It yields the protein CASSQGGTIYGYTF.

This clone was recorded once. The CDR3 coding sequence is TGCGCCAGCAGCGCAGGGCTAGGTTATGAGCAGTACTTC. It specifies CASSAGLGYEQYF. The chain employs TRBV5-1 and TRBJ2-7; D is possibly TRBD1 (5 bases). V was trimmed by 4 bases and J by 7 bases, leaving 15 bases between them. This CDR3 is 13 amino acids long. Germline lookup yields CDR1 SGHRS and CDR2 YFSETQ.

The rearrangement joins TRBV7-9 to TRBJ2-3, with TRBD2 matching 13 bases. Germline values: CDR1 SEHNR, CDR2 FQNEAQ (reference sequence). CDR3 length equals 16 residues. The junction had 6 bases not matched to a gene; V was cut back by 4 bases and J by 5 bases. The CDR3 coding sequence is TGTGCCAGCAGCTCGGGACTAGCGGGGCCTTTAGATACGCAGTATTTT. Its protein product is CASSSGLAGPLDTQYF. Complete variable domain (other parts from reference TRBV7-9 and TRBJ2-3): DTGVSQNPRHKITKRGQNVTFRCDPISEHNRLYWYRQTLGQGPEFLTYFQNEAQLEKSRLLSDRFSAERPKGSFSTLEIQRTEQGDSAMYLCASSSGLAGPLDTQYFGPGTRLTVL.

This chain links TRBV18 with TRBJ2-1; no definite D call. CDR3 length equals 12 residues. V dropped 3 bases and J dropped 4 bases, with 4 bases sitting between them. Germline loops: CDR1 KGHSH, CDR2 LQKENI. CDR3 DNA: TGTGCCAGCTCACCCCAGTACAATGAGCAGTTCTTC. This gives the protein CASSPQYNEQFF. The variable domain in full, with the rest retrieved from reference TRBV18 and TRBJ2-1, is NAGVMQNPRHLVRRRGQEARLRCSPMKGHSHVYWYRQLPEEGLKFMVYLQKENIIDESGMPKERFSAEFPKEGPSILRIQQVVRGDSAAYFCASSPQYNEQFFGPGTRLTVL.

The V gene is TRBV6-4, the J gene TRBJ2-3; 7 bases map to TRBD2. Germline values: CDR1 MRHNA, CDR2 SNTAGT. The trim removed 2 bases at V and 2 bases at J, leaving 4 bases unmatched. The CDR3 consists of 15 residues. The CDR3 here is CASSDQAGYTDTQYF. The CDR3 region has the DNA TGTGCCAGCAGTGACCAAGCGGGATACACAGATACGCAGTATTTT.

For this clone: The DNA is left out, because the CDR3 cannot be placed on it with certainty; the CDR3 is given as TCRdb lists it. J is TRBJ1-2 and V is TRBV30; TRBD1, as called in the table, went unchecked against the DNA. Germline CDR1 reads GTSNPN; CDR2 reads SVGIG (reference sequence). Ends included, the CDR3 has 19 residues. CDR3 amino acids: CAWTFGAMDRVGVGYGYTF.

The chain has TRBV19 and TRBJ2-1, with D perhaps TRBD2 (5 bases). The CDR3 is 15 amino acids. V shed 3 bases and J shed 6 bases, with 15 bases lying between them. Germline V lookup: CDR1 LNHDA, CDR2 SQIVND (reference sequence). Here the CDR3 DNA reads TGTGCCAGTAGTATTTCGGGGTTCCAGCGCAATGAGCAGTTCTTC. Its translation is CASSISGFQRNEQFF. Based on the CDR3 plus reference TRBV19 and TRBJ2-1, the full variable domain is DGGITQSPKYLFRKEGQNVTLSCEQNLNHDAMYWYRQDPGQGLRLIYYSQIVNDFQKGDIAEGYSVSREKKESFPLTVTSAQKNPTAFYLCASSISGFQRNEQFFGPGTRLTVL.

The chain links TRBV11-2 to TRBJ2-5; 13 bases map to TRBD2. Germline V gene data show CDR1 as SGHAT and CDR2 as FQNNGV. V lost 1 base, J lost 14 bases, and 4 bases stayed unmatched. This CDR3 has 13 amino acids. The chain's CDR3 is CASSLVTSGGFYF. Written as DNA, the CDR3 is TGTGCCAGCAGCTTAGTGACTAGCGGGGGGTTTTACTTC.

This chain joins TRBV11-3 and TRBJ2-3; 9 bases are shared with TRBD1. The CDR3 is made up of 16 amino acids. CDR1 and CDR2 (germline): SGHNT, YENEEA. V lost 1 base, J lost 6 bases, and 8 bases stayed unmatched. CDR3 DNA: TGTGCCAGCAGCTTAGCCCGGGACAGGGCCCCTGATACGCAGTATTTT. Protein sequence: CASSLARDRAPDTQYF.

The chain joins TRBV7-9 to TRBJ1-1; no reliable D call. Between the trimmed V and J ends, which lost 0 bases and 7 bases, there was a span of 21 bases. This CDR3 is 17 amino acids long. Germline CDR1 is SEHNR and CDR2 is FQNEAQ (reference sequence). CDR3 bases: TGTGCCAGCAGCTTAGCCCCCGCGGTCGTCCGACCGGGTGAAGCTTTCTTT. This gives the protein CASSLAPAVVRPGEAFF.

The genes are TRBV10-3 and TRBJ1-3; D ambiguous. CDR3 length equals 19 residues. Trimming removed 2 bases from V and 0 bases from J, with 20 bases in between. The V gene's germline CDR1 is ENHRY and CDR2 SYGVKD. CDR3 nucleotides: TGTGCCATCAGTGAGGTTGCCTTGGGCCTTACTAGCTCTGGAAACACCATATATTTT. Its protein is CAISEVALGLTSSGNTIYF.